The sequence of this TCR beta chain was determined in a study of shared clonotypes between healthy human individuals. The study's findings and limits: Among donors, the sharing of clonotypes was expected to be influenced by sequencing depth. In the sorted subsets, rarefaction showed sequencing was incomplete despite large depth.

Comment on this clone: Its antigen remains unidentified. Other nucleotide sequences in the sample specify the same CDR3.

This CDR3 has 13 amino acids. V was cut by 2 bases and J by 1 base, with 6 bases left in between. The germline V gene has CDR1 MNHEY and CDR2 SMNVEV (reference sequence). As defined, naive CD8 cells were CD45RO-negative and positively selected for CCR7, with terminally differentiated effector memory CD45RA+ cells excluded. Produced via immunoSEQ multiplex PCR; TCRdb's table is partial and in-frame only. Altogether around 2.1 million clones are present, 85% to 95% being singletons, with the ten largest covering under 2%. The sequenced material came from naive CD8+ T cells from PBMCs. This chain links TRBV27 with TRBJ2-7; D unresolved. This sequence was found in a man between 18 and 35 years old in good health. Some clones in this sample may be carry-over from other donors' samples. CDR3 in amino acids: CASSLGFSYEQYF. Here the CDR3 DNA reads TGTGCCAGCAGTTTAGGATTTTCCTACGAGCAGTACTTC.